A single sample is the source of the 13 T cell receptor beta chains below, sequenced in a study of blood T cell repertoires in COVID-19. This table comes from immunoSEQ multiplex PCR, and its TCRdb copy is limited to in-frame clones, with some not included. The sample lists about 97,000 clones; approximately 91% were seen once. Sequenced: peripheral blood. The receptors shown here come from a man aged 50 to 60 with acute or convalescent COVID-19.

In its sample, this clone was seen once. The V and J genes are TRBV18 and TRBJ1-5; 7 positions agree with TRBD1. The CDR3 loop spans 15 amino acids. Germline CDR1 and CDR2: KGHSH and LQKENI. V was pared by 3 bases and J by 2 bases, with 4 bases of the junction left unmatched. This chain's CDR3 is CASSPTGMGNQPQHF. In DNA, the CDR3 is TGTGCCAGCTCACCGACAGGGATGGGCAATCAGCCCCAGCATTTT.

There are a few counts of this clone. The rearrangement joins TRBV27 to TRBJ2-7; 12 bases align to TRBD1. V shed 3 bases and J 4 bases; nucleotides not matched to a gene: 13. The length of the CDR3 is 18 residues. The germline V gene encodes CDR1 MNHEY and CDR2 SMNVEV (reference sequence). In DNA form, the CDR3 reads TGTGCCAGCAGTTTGCTACCCGGGACAGGGGGCGTCGTATACGAGCAGTACTTC. This sequence encodes CASSLLPGTGGVVYEQYF.

CDR3 residues: CASSLTSTNTEAFF. CDR3 DNA: TGCGCCAGCAGCTTGACGAGCACGAACACTGAAGCTTTCTTT. The chain joins TRBV5-1 to TRBJ1-1; the D is unclear. This CDR3 comprises 14 residues. Trimming removed 1 base at V and 1 base at J, with 8 bases between. CDR1 is SGHRS, CDR2 YFSETQ, per germline.

This rearrangement joins TRBV11-2 to TRBJ2-7; 7 bases map to TRBD2. The CDR3 runs 15 residues. The germline V gene encodes CDR1 SGHAT and CDR2 FQNNGV. V lost 5 bases to trimming and J lost 0 bases; unmatched junction nucleotides: 7. CDR3 loop: CASSPRTRFSYEQYF. Here the CDR3 DNA reads TGTGCCAGCAGCCCCCGGACTAGATTCTCCTACGAGCAGTACTTC.

Worth noting for this clone: The sample holds other DNA sequences that translate to the same CDR3. The chain uses TRBV18 and TRBJ2-5; tentative D call: TRBD1 (6 bases). Trimming took off 4 bases at V and 2 bases at J, with 11 bases between the two ends. Germline-derived CDR1 and CDR2 are KGHSH and LQKENI. CDR3 size: 14 residues. The CDR3 is CASSQDSGQETQYF. CDR3 DNA: TGTGCCAGCTCACAGGACAGCGGACAAGAGACCCAGTACTTC.

This rearrangement joins TRBV5-1 to TRBJ1-2; TRBD1 aligns across 7 bases. Losses at the gene ends were 4 bases for V and 4 bases for J; bases not matched to a gene: 7. The CDR3 spans 14 residues. In germline, CDR1 is SGHRS, CDR2 YFSETQ. The CDR3 nucleotides are TGCGCCAGCAGCCCCGGCAGGGGGACCTATGGCTACACCTTC. Residues: CASSPGRGTYGYTF.

J is TRBJ2-7 and V is TRBV7-8, with 8 bases identical to TRBD1. J gave up 1 base and V 7 bases, and 12 bases lay outside the gene matches. The CDR3 runs 16 residues. Germline V lookup: CDR1 SGHVS, CDR2 FQNEAQ. The CDR3 here is CASTGTGYPTSYEQYF. In DNA, the CDR3 is TGTGCCAGCACGGGGACAGGTTACCCGACATCCTACGAGCAGTACTTC.

The chain recombines TRBV11-3 with TRBJ2-5; 9 nucleotides match TRBD1. After removal of 6 bases from V and 4 bases from J, the junction contained 9 bases not matched to a gene. The CDR3 loop spans 15 amino acids. Germline loops: CDR1 SGHNT, CDR2 YENEEA. DNA for the CDR3: TGTGCCAGCAGTCCAACGACAGGGGGAGGAGAGACCCAGTACTTC. This gives the protein CASSPTTGGGETQYF. Full variable domain (remainder filled in from reference TRBV11-3 and TRBJ2-5): EAGVVQSPRYKIIEKKQPVAFWCNPISGHNTLYWYLQNLGQGPELLIRYENEEAVDDSQLPKDRFSAERLKGVDSTLKIQPAELGDSAVYLCASSPTTGGGETQYFGPGTRLLVL.

The chain couples TRBV4-3 to TRBJ2-7, with 7 bases fitting TRBD1. CDR1 is LGHNA and CDR2 is YSLEER in the germline V gene. J gave up 2 bases and V 0 bases, and 4 bases lay outside the gene matches. The CDR3 is made up of 15 amino acids. In DNA form, the CDR3 reads TGCGCCAGCAGCCAAGACCTGACAGGGCCCTACGAGCAGTACTTC. This encodes CASSQDLTGPYEQYF.

CDR3 in amino acids: CASSLEGGPYEQYF. Here the CDR3 DNA reads TGTGCCAGCAGCTTAGAAGGAGGGCCCTACGAGCAGTACTTC. This chain links TRBV7-9 with TRBJ2-7; the D gene is possibly TRBD2 (6 bases). Looked up from germline, CDR1 is SEHNR and CDR2 is FQNEAQ (reference sequence). The length of the CDR3 is 14 residues. V gave up 1 base and J gave up 2 bases, with 9 bases separating them.

The CDR3 region has the DNA TGTGCCAGCAGCTCGGTAGATACGCAGTATTTT. It translates to CASSSVDTQYF. V is TRBV7-2 and J is TRBJ2-3; D unresolved. This CDR3 spans 11 amino acids. Germline CDR1 is SGHTA and CDR2 is FQGNSA. Trimming left V 4 bases short and J 5 bases short, with 4 bases between.

The V gene is TRBV2, the J gene TRBJ2-7; D gene uncertain. This CDR3 spans 13 amino acids. V lost 4 bases and J 0 bases, leaving 7 bases between the germline ends. CDR1 and CDR2 (germline): SNHLY, FYNNEI. The CDR3 sequence: CASSVYNSYEQYF. CDR3 sequence (DNA): TGTGCCAGCAGTGTATACAACTCCTACGAGCAGTACTTC.

The V call is TRBV24-1, the J call TRBJ1-2; 9 bases match TRBD1. Per the germline V gene, CDR1 is KGHDR and CDR2 is SFDVKD. CDR3 length: 15 residues. The ends lost 3 bases at V and 7 bases at J; junction bases unmatched: 8. The CDR3 nucleotides read TGTGCCACCAGTGATCGTAGGGACAGGGAGGGTGGCTACACCTTC. This encodes CATSDRRDREGGYTF.